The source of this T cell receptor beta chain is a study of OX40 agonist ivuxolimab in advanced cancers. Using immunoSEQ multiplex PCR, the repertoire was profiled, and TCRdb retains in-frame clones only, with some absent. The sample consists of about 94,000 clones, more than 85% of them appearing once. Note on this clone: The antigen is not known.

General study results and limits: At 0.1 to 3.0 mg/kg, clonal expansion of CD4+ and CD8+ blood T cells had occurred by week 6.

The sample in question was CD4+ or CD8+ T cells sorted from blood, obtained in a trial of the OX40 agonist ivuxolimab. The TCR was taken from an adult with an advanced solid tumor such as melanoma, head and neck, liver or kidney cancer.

The CDR3 reads CASSFQNTEAFF. Written as DNA, the CDR3 is TGTGCCAGCAGTTTCCAGAACACTGAAGCTTTCTTT. The chain couples TRBV28 to TRBJ1-1, with unresolved D. The germline V and J ends were trimmed by 3 bases and 1 base, with 3 bases remaining between them. The CDR3 length is 12 residues. Looked up from germline, CDR1 is MDHEN and CDR2 is SYDVKM.